This T cell receptor beta chain was obtained from a study of blood T cell repertoires in COVID-19. Overall study context: Sample material is recorded as cDNA or gDNA derived from T cells, B-cell-depleted T cells, or PBMCs.

Original processing notes: The assay estimated nucleated cells by amplifying reference gene primers. TCRdb keeps only in-frame clones here, not all; method: immunoSEQ multiplex PCR. That table furnishes V, J and clone size, whereas the DNA furnished D and trimming. The table has 35,000 to 50,000 clones, 76% seen once. Trimming cost V 3 bases and J 0 bases; bases outside gene matches: 10. This CDR3 is built from 17 residues. CDR1 and CDR2 (germline): LGHNT, FRNRAP. This chain links TRBV12-5 with TRBJ2-7; the match to TRBD1 covers 8 bases. Sequencing used peripheral blood. This TCR was sampled from a man older than 75 with acute or convalescent COVID-19. The CDR3 bases are TGTGCTAGTGGTTTAGAACCCGGGACAGGATACTCCTACGAGCAGTACTTC. This translates into CASGLEPGTGYSYEQYF.